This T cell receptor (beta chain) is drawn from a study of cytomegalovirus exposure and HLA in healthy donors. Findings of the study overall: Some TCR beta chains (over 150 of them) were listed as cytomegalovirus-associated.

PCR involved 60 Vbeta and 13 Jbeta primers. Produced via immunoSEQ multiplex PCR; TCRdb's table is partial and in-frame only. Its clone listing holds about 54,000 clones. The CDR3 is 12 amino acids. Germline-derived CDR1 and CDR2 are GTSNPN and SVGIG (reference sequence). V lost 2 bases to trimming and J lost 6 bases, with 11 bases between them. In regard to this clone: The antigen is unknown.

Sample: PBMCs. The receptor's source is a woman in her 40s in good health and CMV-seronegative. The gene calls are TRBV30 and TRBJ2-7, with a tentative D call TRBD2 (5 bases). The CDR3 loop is CAWSRENSEQYF. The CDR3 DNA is TGTGCCTGGAGTAGGGAGAACAGCGAGCAGTACTTC.